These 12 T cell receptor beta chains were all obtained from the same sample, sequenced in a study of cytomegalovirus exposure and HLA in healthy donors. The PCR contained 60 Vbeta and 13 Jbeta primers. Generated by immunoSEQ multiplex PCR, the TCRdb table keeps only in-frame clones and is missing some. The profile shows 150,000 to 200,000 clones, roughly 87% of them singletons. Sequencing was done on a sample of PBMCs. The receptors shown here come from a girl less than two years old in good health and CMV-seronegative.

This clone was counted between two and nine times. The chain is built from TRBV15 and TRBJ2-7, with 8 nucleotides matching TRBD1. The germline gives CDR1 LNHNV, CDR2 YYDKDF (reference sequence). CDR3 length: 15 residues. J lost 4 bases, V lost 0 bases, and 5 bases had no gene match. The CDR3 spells CATSRDRQGAYEQYF. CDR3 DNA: TGTGCCACCAGCAGAGATAGGCAGGGGGCTTACGAGCAGTACTTC.

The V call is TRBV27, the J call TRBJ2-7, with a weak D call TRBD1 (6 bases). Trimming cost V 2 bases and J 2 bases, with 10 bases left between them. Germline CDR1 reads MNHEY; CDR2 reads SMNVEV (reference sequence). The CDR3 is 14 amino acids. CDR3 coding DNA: TGTGCCAGCAGTTTAAGAGGACAGACCTACGAGCAGTACTTC. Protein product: CASSLRGQTYEQYF.

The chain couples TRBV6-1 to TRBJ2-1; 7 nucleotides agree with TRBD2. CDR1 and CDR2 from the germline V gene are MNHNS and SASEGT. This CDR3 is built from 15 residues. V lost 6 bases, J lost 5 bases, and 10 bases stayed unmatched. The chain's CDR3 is CASSLRGSGDNEQFF. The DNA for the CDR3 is TGTGCCAGCAGCTTGCGCGGGAGTGGAGACAATGAGCAGTTCTTC.

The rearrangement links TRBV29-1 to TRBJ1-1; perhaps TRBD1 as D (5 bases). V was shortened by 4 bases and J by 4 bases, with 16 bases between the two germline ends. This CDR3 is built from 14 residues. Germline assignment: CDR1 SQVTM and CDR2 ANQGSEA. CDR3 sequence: CSVVQGDPSTEAFF. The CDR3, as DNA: TGCAGCGTTGTGCAGGGTGATCCGAGCACTGAAGCTTTCTTT.

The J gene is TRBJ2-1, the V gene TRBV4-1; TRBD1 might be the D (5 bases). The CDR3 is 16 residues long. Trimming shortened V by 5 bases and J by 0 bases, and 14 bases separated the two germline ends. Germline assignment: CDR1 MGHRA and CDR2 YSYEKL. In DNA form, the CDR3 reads TGCGCCAGCAGCACCCGACAGCTAAGCTCCTACAATGAGCAGTTCTTC. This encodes CASSTRQLSSYNEQFF.

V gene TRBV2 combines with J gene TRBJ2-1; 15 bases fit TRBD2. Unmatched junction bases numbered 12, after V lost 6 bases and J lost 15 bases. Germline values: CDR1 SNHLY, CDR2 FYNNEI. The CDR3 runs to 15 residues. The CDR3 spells CASRTRTGLAGGAFF. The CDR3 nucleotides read TGTGCCAGCAGGACTCGGACGGGACTAGCGGGGGGTGCGTTCTTC.

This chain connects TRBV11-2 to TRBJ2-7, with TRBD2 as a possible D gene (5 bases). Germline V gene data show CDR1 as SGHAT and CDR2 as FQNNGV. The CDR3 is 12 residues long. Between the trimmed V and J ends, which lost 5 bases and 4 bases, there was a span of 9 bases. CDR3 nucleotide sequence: TGTGCCAGCAGCCGGGATCAATACGAGCAGTACTTC. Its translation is CASSRDQYEQYF.

CDR3 in DNA: TGCGCCAGCAGCCAAAGAATGACTAGCTTCTACAACTACAATGAGCAGTTCTTC. This translates into CASSQRMTSFYNYNEQFF. This chain uses TRBV4-1 with TRBJ2-1, with 7 bases that match TRBD2. This CDR3 contains 18 residues. Per germline, CDR1 MGHRA and CDR2 YSYEKL. The J segment lost 3 bases and the V segment lost 2 bases, leaving 13 bases of the junction unmatched.

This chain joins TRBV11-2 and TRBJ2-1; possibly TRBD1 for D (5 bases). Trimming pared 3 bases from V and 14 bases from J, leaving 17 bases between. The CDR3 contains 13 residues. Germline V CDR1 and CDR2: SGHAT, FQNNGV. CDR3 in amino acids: CASSLAGQDQEFF. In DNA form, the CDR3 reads TGTGCCAGCAGCTTGGCAGGGCAAGATCAAGAGTTCTTC.

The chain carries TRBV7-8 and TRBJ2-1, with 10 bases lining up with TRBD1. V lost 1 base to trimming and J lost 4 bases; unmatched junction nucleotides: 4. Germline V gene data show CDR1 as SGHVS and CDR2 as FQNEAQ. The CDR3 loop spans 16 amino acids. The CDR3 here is CASSLDPGQGYNEQFF. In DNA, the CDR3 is TGTGCCAGCAGCTTAGACCCGGGACAGGGGTACAATGAGCAGTTCTTC.

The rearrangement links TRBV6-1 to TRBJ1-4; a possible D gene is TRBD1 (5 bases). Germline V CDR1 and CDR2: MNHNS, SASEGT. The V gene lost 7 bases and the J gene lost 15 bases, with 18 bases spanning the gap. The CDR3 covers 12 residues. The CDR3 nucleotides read TGTGCCAGCACTGATGCAGGGAAAGGTGTGTTTTTT. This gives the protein CASTDAGKGVFF.

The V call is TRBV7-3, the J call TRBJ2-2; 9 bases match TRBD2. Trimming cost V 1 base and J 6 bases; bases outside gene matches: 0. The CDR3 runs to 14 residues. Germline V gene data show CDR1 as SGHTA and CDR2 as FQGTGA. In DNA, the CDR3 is TGTGCCAGCAGCTTAAGCGGGAGGGCCGGGGAGCTGTTTTTT. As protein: CASSLSGRAGELFF. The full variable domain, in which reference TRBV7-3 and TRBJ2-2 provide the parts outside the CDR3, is GAGVSQTPSNKVTEKGKYVELRCDPISGHTALYWYRQSLGQGPEFLIYFQGTGAADDSGLPNDRFFAVRPEGSVSTLKIQRTERGDSAVYLCASSLSGRAGELFFGEGSRLTVL.